Below are 3 T cell receptor beta chains sequenced from a single sample in a study of blood T cell repertoires in COVID-19. Assay: immunoSEQ multiplex PCR; the TCRdb copy retains only in-frame clones and omits some. The sample shows around 300,000 clones, 85% to 90% of them seen only once. Sequenced sample: PBMCs or T cells enriched from blood (not recorded which). The receptors derive from a woman in her late teens or twenties who had recovered from COVID-19.

This chain joins TRBV5-1 and TRBJ2-5, with TRBD2 identical over 12 bases. CDR3 length: 15 residues. Germline CDR1 is SGHRS and CDR2 is YFSETQ. V was clipped by 5 bases and J by 1 base; unmatched bases: 3. DNA of the CDR3: TGCGCCAGCAGTACTAGCGGGGGGCCCCAAGAGACCCAGTACTTC. Its protein product is CASSTSGGPQETQYF.

The chain combines TRBV19 with TRBJ2-2, with 8 positions matching TRBD2. The CDR3 contains 16 residues. The V gene end was trimmed by 5 bases and the J gene end by 4 bases; junction bases not matched to a gene: 9. Germline loops: CDR1 LNHDA, CDR2 SQIVND (reference sequence). In nucleotides, the CDR3 is TGTGCCAGTAGTGCCCGACGGGGGGGCAGCACCGGGGAGCTGTTTTTT. Translating gives CASSARRGGSTGELFF. Supplemented by reference TRBV19 and TRBJ2-2, the full variable domain reads DGGITQSPKYLFRKEGQNVTLSCEQNLNHDAMYWYRQDPGQGLRLIYYSQIVNDFQKGDIAEGYSVSREKKESFPLTVTSAQKNPTAFYLCASSARRGGSTGELFFGEGSRLTVL.

The genes are TRBV3-1 (or the pseudogene TRBV3-2) and TRBJ1-5; a possible D gene is TRBD1 (6 bases). Per germline, CDR1 LGHDT and CDR2 YNNKEL (reference sequence). CDR3 length: 14 residues. Trimming removed 4 bases from V and 9 bases from J, with 16 bases in between. CDR3 sequence reads: CASSRQTGSRPQHF. CDR3 DNA: TGTGCCAGCAGCCGACAGACAGGCAGCCGGCCCCAGCATTTT.